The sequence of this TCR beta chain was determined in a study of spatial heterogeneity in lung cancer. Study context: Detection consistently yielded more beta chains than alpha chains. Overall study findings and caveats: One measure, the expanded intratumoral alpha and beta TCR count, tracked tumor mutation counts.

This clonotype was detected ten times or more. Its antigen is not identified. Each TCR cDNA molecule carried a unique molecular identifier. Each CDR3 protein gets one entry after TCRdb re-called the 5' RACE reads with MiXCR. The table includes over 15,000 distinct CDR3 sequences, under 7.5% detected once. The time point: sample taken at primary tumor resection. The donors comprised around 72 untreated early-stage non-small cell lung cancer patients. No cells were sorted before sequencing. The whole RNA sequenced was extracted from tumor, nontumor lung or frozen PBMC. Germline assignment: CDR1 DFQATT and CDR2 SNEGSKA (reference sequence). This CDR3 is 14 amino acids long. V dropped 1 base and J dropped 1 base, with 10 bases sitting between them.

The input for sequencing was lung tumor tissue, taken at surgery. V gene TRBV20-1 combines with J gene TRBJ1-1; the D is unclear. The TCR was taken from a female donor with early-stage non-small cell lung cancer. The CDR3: CSARAFGQNTEAFF. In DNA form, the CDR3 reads TGCAGTGCTAGAGCTTTTGGGCAGAACACTGAAGCTTTCTTT.